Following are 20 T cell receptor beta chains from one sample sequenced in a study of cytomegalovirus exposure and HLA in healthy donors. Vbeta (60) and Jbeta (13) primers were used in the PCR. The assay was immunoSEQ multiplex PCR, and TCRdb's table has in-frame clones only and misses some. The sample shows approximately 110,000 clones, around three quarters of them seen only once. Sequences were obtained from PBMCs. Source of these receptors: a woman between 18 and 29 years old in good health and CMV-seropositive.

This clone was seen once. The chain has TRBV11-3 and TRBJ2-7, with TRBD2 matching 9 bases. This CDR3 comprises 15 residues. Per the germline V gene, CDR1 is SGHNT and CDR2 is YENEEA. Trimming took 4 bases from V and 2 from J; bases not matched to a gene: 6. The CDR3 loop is CASSSRASGTYEQYF. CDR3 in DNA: TGTGCCAGCAGCTCTAGGGCTAGCGGGACCTACGAGCAGTACTTC.

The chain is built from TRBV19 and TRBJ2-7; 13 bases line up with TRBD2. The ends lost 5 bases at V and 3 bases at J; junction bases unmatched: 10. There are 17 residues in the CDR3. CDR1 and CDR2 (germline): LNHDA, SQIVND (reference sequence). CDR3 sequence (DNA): TGTGCCAGTAGTGGACTAGCGGGAGTTGGGACTAACTACGAGCAGTACTTC. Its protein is CASSGLAGVGTNYEQYF.

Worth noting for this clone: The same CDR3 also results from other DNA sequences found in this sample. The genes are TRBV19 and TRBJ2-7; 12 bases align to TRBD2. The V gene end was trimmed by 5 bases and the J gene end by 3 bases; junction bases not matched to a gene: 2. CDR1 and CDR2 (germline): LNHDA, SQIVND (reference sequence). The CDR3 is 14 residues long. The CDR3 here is CASSPGLAGYEQYF. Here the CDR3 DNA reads TGTGCCAGTAGTCCGGGACTAGCGGGCTACGAGCAGTACTTC.

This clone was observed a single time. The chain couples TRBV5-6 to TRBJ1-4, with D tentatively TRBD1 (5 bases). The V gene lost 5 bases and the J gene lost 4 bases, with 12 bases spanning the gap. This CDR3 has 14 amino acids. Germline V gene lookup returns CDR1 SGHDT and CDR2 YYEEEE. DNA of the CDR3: TGTGCCAGCAGTTATAGACAGATTAATGAAAAACTGTTTTTT. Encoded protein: CASSYRQINEKLFF.

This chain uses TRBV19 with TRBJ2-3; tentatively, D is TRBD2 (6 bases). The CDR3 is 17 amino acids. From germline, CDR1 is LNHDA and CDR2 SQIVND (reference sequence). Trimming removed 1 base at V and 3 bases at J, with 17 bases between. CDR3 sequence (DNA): TGTGCCAGTAGTATAGGGGGTAGCAGGAGCGGGACAGATACGCAGTATTTT. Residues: CASSIGGSRSGTDTQYF.

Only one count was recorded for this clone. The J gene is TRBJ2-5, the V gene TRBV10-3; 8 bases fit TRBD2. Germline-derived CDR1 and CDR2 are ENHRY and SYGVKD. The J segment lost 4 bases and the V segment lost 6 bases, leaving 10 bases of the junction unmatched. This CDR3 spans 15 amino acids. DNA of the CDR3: TGTGCCATCAGGGACAGCGGGAGCGGGAGAGAGACCCAGTACTTC. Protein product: CAIRDSGSGRETQYF.

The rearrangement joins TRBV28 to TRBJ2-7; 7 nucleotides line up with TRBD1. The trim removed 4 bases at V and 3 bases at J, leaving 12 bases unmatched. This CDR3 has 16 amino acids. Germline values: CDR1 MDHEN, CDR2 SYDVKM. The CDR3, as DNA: TGTGCCAGCAGTTCGTTGACCGGGACAGAACACTACGAGCAGTACTTC. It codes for CASSSLTGTEHYEQYF.

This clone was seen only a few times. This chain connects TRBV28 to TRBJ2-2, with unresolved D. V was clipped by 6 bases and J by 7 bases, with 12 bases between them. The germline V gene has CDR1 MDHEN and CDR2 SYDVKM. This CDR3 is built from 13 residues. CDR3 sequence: CASSITEDGELFF. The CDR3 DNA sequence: TGTGCCAGCAGCATTACTGAGGACGGGGAGCTGTTTTTT.

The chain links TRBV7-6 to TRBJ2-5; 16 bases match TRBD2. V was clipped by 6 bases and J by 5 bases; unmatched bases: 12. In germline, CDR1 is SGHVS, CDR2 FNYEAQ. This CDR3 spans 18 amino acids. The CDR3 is CASRFTGLAGGPGETQYF. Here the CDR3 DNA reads TGTGCCAGCAGATTTACGGGACTAGCGGGAGGGCCGGGTGAGACCCAGTACTTC.

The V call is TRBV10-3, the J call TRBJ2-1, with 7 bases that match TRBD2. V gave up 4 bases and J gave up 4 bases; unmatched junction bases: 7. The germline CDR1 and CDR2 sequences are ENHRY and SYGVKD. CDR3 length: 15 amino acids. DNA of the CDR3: TGTGCCATCAGTGCGGGACTACCTACTTACAATGAGCAGTTCTTC. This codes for CAISAGLPTYNEQFF.

The DNA for the CDR3 is TGTGCCATGATGGACATTCAAGAGACCCAGTACTTC. It is translated as CAMMDIQETQYF. This rearrangement joins TRBV6-1 to TRBJ2-5, with D maybe TRBD1 (5 bases). V was shortened by 10 bases and J by 2 bases, with 11 bases between the two germline ends. This CDR3 is 12 amino acids long. Germline CDR1 is MNHNS and CDR2 is SASEGT.

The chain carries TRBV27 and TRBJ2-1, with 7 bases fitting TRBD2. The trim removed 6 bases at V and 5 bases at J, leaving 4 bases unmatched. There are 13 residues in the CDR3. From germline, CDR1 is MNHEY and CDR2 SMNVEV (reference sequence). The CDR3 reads CASRGLPNNEQFF. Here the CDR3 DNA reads TGTGCCAGCAGGGGACTACCGAACAATGAGCAGTTCTTC.

The CDR3 nucleotides read TGTGCCAGCAGCTTACTAGCGGGAGTTGAGCAGTACTTC. Its translation: CASSLLAGVEQYF. The chain couples TRBV7-9 to TRBJ2-7, with 10 bases aligning to TRBD2. The length of the CDR3 is 13 residues. Germline CDR1 SEHNR, CDR2 FQNEAQ (reference sequence). V gave up 2 bases and J gave up 7 bases; unmatched junction bases: 2.

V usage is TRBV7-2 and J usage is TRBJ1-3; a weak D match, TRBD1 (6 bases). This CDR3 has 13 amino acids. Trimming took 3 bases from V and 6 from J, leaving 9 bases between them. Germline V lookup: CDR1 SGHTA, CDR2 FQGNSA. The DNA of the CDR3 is TGTGCCAGCAGCTTGGCAGGGGCAAACACCATATATTTT. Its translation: CASSLAGANTIYF.

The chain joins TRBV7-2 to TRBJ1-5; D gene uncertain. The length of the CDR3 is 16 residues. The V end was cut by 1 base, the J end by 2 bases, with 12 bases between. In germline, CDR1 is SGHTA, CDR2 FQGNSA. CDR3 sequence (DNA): TGTGCCAGCAGCTTAGTTGGGGTCGGGGGCAATCAGCCCCAGCATTTT. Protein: CASSLVGVGGNQPQHF.

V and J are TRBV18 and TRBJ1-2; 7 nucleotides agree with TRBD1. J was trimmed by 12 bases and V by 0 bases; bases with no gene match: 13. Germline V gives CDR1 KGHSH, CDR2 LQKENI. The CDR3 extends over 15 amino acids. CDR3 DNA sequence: TGTGCCAGCTCACCACCCTCCGGGACAGTCCCAGGAAACACCTTC. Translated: CASSPPSGTVPGNTF.

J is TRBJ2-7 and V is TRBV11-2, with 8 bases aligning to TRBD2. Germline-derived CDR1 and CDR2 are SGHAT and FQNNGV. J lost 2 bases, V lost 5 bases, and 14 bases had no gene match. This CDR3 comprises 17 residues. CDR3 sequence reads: CASSPNRRAGAPYEQYF. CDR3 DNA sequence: TGTGCCAGCAGCCCCAATAGACGAGCGGGGGCCCCCTACGAGCAGTACTTC.

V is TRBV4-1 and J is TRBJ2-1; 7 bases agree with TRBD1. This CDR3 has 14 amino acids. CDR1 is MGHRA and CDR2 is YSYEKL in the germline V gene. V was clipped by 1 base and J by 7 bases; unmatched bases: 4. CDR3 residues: CASSQGTGLNEQFF. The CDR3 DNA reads TGCGCCAGCAGCCAAGGGACAGGTTTAAATGAGCAGTTCTTC.

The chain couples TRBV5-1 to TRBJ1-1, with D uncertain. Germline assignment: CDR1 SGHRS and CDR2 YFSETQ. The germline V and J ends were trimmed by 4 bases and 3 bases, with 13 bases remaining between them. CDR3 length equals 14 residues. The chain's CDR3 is CASSPSRGYTEAFF. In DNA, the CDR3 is TGCGCCAGCAGCCCTTCGCGGGGTTACACTGAAGCTTTCTTT.

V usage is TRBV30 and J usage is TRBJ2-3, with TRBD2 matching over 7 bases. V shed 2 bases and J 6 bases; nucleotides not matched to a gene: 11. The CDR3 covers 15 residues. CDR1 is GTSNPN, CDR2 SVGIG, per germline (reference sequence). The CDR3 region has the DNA TGTGCCTGGAGTCAGGCGGGAGACCACGGGGATACGCAGTATTTT. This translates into CAWSQAGDHGDTQYF.